This TCR beta chain was identified during a study of blood T cells in healthy people across ages (dated by TCRdb to 2015 to 2017). Regarding the complete study: In model experiments, template switching captured roughly one uniquely barcoded TCR beta cDNA molecule for every two T cells. The study analyzed two additional independent replicas of 1 million unique cDNA reads from the same blood draw for two donors, one aged 18 to 30 and one aged 80 or older. Age-related changes in TCR beta repertoire diversity were measured in the study by deep sequencing normalized with unique cDNA molecular identifiers. Donors were grouped into four age groups: young (average approximately 16 years), middle-aged (39), aged (approximately 58) and long-lived (around 82). To avoid experimental bias, donors of different ages were distributed randomly across sequencing lanes. Overall study outcomes, separate from this receptor: Estimates of total diversity based on one million sequenced T cells were considered lower bounds and underestimates. Conclusive comparison of naive and antigen-experienced compartments was prevented by the profiling of bulk unsorted PBMCs. Observed TCR beta diversity per million T cells fell roughly linearly with age, and a significant reduction was already apparent by age approximately 40. Donor CMV infection status was unknown, potentially confounding age-related changes in expanded clonotypes. Compared with the aged group, the long-lived group had more naive CD4+ T cells, fewer expanded clones and increased TCR diversity, a pattern suggesting age selection. There was a strong correlation between observed TCR beta diversity and the percentage of naive T cells measured by flow cytometry.

Turning to this clonotype: What antigen it recognizes has not been identified. No per-base quality is available; no much larger clone lies one base away.

The library was prepared using 5' RACE. Sequenced on an Illumina HiSeq 2500. A second PCR of 7 to 11 cycles was run with a J-beta primer mix and a sample-barcoded 5' primer. A template-switch 5' adaptor carrying 12 random nucleotides introduced a unique molecular identifier onto each TCR beta cDNA molecule. Each sample yielded at least 3 million CDR3-containing paired-end reads. All of the RNA was converted into first-strand cDNA using the Mint cDNA synthesis kit, with a TRBC-specific oligonucleotide serving as the primer. All cDNA was treated with uracil-DNA glycosylase and then went through a first 18-cycle PCR with the universal primers M1SS and BC2_uni_R. The original methods were these. Each sample was normalized by randomly selecting 1 million high-quality reads, each carrying a distinct molecular identifier. Instead of being binned into consensus sequences, reads that shared molecular identifiers were thrown out. MiTCR, with a Q25 quality threshold and the strictest error-elimination algorithm, was used for CDR3 identification, clonotype clustering and error correction. A nonparametric unseen species model with Euler transformation was used to estimate a lower bound on total TCR beta diversity. Using fastp at Q25 and MiXCR, TCRdb reprocessed the public reads and kept productive beta chains. One record per CDR3 amino acid sequence lists the most common genes and DNA. TCRdb's processing, not the study's, gives the V and J calls here. The sample data list about 780,000 distinct CDR3 sequences, and approximately 65% of these were observed just once. Around a quarter of the sample rests with the top ten.

The donors were 40 or so Caucasian individuals from Russia, aged roughly 6 to 100 years, who were systemically healthy. About 9.1 milliliters of peripheral blood were collected from each donor into EDTA-treated Vacutainer tubes. Ficoll-Paque density-gradient centrifugation was used to isolate PBMCs, with at least 7 million obtained per sample. Total RNA, at least 6 micrograms per sample, was extracted from PBMCs with Trizol reagent. Naive CD45RAhigh/CD27high T cell percentages were measured by flow cytometry on a PBMC aliquot from every donor. Inclusive of the bounding cysteine and phenylalanine, the CDR3 is 15 residues long. The DNA shown is the 45-base CDR3, in frame from base 1. For CDR1 and CDR2, the germline V gene (reference sequence) lists MNHNY and SVGAGI. V and J are trimmed by 6 bases and 8 bases, and the gene matches miss 13 bases of the junction.

The sequence derives from a man aged 25-45 years in good health. The rearrangement combines TRBV6-6 with TRBJ2-1, with 7 central nucleotides matching TRBD1. Sequenced material: blood. The CDR3 reads CASRSPGQSDYEQFF. The bases are TGTGCCAGCAGGTCTCCGGGACAGTCTGATTATGAGCAGTTCTTC.